The table lists the clone carrying this T cell receptor (beta chain) with many counts. The data were obtained in a study of blood T cells in healthy people across ages. Across the whole study: Template switching retrieved approximately one barcoded beta molecule for each two T cells.

Isolated PBMCs totaled at least 6.5 million in each sample. The CDR3 extends over 16 amino acids. CDR1 and CDR2 from the germline V gene are LGHNA and YNFKEQ. Trimming removed 3 bases at V and 3 bases at J, with 17 bases between. A second roughly 7 to 12 cycle PCR used barcoded and J-beta primers. Unique molecular identifiers of 12 random nucleotides labeled each cDNA. TCRdb called the 5' RACE reads again in MiXCR, with one record for every CDR3 protein. The table shows around 870,000 distinct CDR3 sequences, with under 30% occurring only once. The material sequenced was blood. This chain uses TRBV4-2 with TRBJ1-2; D is perhaps TRBD1 (6 bases). This receptor was taken from a woman aged 80 or older in good health. CDR3 amino acids: CASSQDDRLRYYGYTF. The DNA of the CDR3 is TGTGCCAGCAGCCAGGACGACAGGCTGCGGTACTATGGCTACACCTTC.